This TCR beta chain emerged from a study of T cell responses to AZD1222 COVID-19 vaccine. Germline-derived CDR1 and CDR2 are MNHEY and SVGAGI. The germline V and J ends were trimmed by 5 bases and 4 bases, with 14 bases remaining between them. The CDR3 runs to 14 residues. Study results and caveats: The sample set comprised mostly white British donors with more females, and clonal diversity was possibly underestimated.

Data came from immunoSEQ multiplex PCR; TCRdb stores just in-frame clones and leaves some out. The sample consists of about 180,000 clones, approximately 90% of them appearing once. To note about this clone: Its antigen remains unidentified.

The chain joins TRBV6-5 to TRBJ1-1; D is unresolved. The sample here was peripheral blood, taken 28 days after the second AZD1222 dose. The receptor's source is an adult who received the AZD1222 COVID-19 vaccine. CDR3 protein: CASSPLLVGTEAFF. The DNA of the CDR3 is TGTGCCAGCAGTCCCCTACTAGTTGGCACTGAAGCTTTCTTT.